The sequence of this T cell receptor (beta chain) was determined in a study of blood T cell repertoires in COVID-19. Study as a whole: The United States, Italy and Spain were the sources of the acute and convalescent COVID-19 samples. Sample material is recorded as cDNA or gDNA derived from T cells, B-cell-depleted T cells, or PBMCs.

V lost 5 bases, J lost 4 bases, and 18 bases lay in between. Looked up from germline, CDR1 is MDHEN and CDR2 is SYDVKM. This CDR3 spans 15 amino acids. How the authors handled the data: Amplification of reference gene primers provided the estimated nucleated cell counts. Using immunoSEQ multiplex PCR, the repertoire was profiled, and TCRdb retains in-frame clones only, with some absent. The DNA was the basis for D and trimming; V, J and clone size are from that table. The sample consists of over 95,000 clones, roughly 91% of them appearing once. The sequence was obtained from a human donor with acute or convalescent COVID-19. The donor label of this sample is uncertain. The chain combines TRBV28 with TRBJ2-7, with a possible D match to TRBD2 (5 bases). Sequencing input: peripheral blood. CDR3 bases: TGTGCCAGCAGTCTACCAAGTTATACGGGATACGAGCAGTACTTC. Amino acids: CASSLPSYTGYEQYF.